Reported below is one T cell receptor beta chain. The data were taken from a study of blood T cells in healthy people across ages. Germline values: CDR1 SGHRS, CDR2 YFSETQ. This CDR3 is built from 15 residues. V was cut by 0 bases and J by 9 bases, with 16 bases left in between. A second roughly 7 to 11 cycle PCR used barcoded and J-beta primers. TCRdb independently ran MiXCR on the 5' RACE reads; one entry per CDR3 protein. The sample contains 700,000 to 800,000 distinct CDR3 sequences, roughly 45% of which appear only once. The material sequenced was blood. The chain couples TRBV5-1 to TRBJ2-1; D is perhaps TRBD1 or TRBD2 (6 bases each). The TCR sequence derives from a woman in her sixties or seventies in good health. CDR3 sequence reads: CASSLDASEGGEQFF. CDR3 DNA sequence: TGCGCCAGCAGCTTGGATGCTAGCGAAGGGGGTGAGCAGTTCTTC. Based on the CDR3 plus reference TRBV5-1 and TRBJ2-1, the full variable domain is KAGVTQTPRYLIKTRGQQVTLSCSPISGHRSVSWYQQTPGQGLQFLFEYFSETQRNKGNFPGRFSGRQFSNSRSEMNVSTLELGDSALYLCASSLDASEGGEQFFGPGTRLTVL.